This TCR beta chain was sequenced for a study of tumor and adjacent non-tumor tissue in lung cancer. The overall study: Millions of productive TCRbeta reads were obtained per sample on average.

V was pared by 6 bases and J by 7 bases, with 16 bases between. Germline CDR1 and CDR2: MDHEN and SYDVKM. CDR3 length: 13 amino acids. This clonotype was recorded only once. Its specificity is unknown. Without the conserved terminal phenylalanine or tryptophan, this CDR3 likely stems from a read error. The study, taken as a whole, reports: Tumor TCR diversity, when higher, was linked to shorter survival. Compared with tumor, normal lung showed significantly lower TCR diversity.

No cell sorting was done before RNA was extracted from the tissue. This non-tumor lung sample came from over 3 cm beyond the tumor edge. A modified ARM-PCR protocol with three rounds of nested PCR amplified TCRbeta. Via MiXCR, TCRdb re-called the multiplex PCR reads, giving one row per CDR3 protein. The sample lists tens of thousands of distinct CDR3 sequences, around 70% occurring once. The clonotype originates from a woman between 45 and 60 years old with non-small cell lung cancer. The sample was distant non-tumor lung tissue. The gene calls are TRBV28 and TRBJ2-7; unclear D gene. The DNA of the CDR3 is TGTGCCAGCAGCCTACCGCTTATGAGGGAGCAGTACTAC. Encoded protein: CASSLPLMREQYY.